Presented here are 19 T cell receptor beta chains from one specimen sequenced in a study of CD8+ T cells in alopecia areata. cDNA prepared by RNA extraction and subsequent reverse transcription served as the template for sequencing. Only in-frame clones appear in the TCRdb table, and some are missing; sequencing was by immunoSEQ multiplex PCR. The profile shows 150,000 to 200,000 clones, around 60% of them singletons. Treatment meaning: oral pan-JAK inhibitor, 5-10 mg twice daily. This material consisted of CD4+ T cells sorted from blood, taken at week 24, from a patient treated with tofacitinib. These receptors were collected from a human donor with alopecia areata.

The chain links TRBV29-1 to TRBJ2-7; D gene uncertain. The CDR3 runs to 14 residues. Trimming left V 5 bases short and J 0 bases short, with 14 bases between. Germline CDR1 is SQVTM and CDR2 is ANQGSEA. CDR3 residues: CSVRRGGYSYEQYF. As DNA, the CDR3 is TGCAGCGTTCGAAGAGGCGGCTACTCCTACGAGCAGTACTTC.

This clone has a handful of counts. The rearrangement links TRBV5-1 to TRBJ2-2, with TRBD1 matching 7 bases. Per the germline V gene, CDR1 is SGHRS and CDR2 is YFSETQ. After removal of 4 bases from V and 3 bases from J, the junction contained 3 bases not matched to a gene. The CDR3 length is 14 residues. CDR3 in amino acids: CASSRTGDTGELFF. The DNA for the CDR3 is TGCGCCAGCAGCCGGACAGGAGACACCGGGGAGCTGTTTTTT.

J is TRBJ2-1 and V is TRBV11-3; 12 bases are a match to TRBD2. In germline, CDR1 is SGHNT, CDR2 YENEEA. V trimming: 5 bases; J trimming: 7 bases; junction bases outside the gene matches: 6. CDR3 length: 15 residues. The CDR3 nucleotides are TGTGCCAGCAGCCCACTAGCGGGGGGCGGGAATGAGCAGTTCTTC. This codes for CASSPLAGGGNEQFF. Combining the CDR3 with reference TRBV11-3 and TRBJ2-1 gives the whole variable domain EAGVVQSPRYKIIEKKQPVAFWCNPISGHNTLYWYLQNLGQGPELLIRYENEEAVDDSQLPKDRFSAERLKGVDSTLKIQPAELGDSAVYLCASSPLAGGGNEQFFGPGTRLTVL.

Concerning this clone: A junction boundary mismatches the germline segment, possibly from a read error. The V gene is TRBV6-5, the J gene TRBJ2-7; 9 nucleotides line up with TRBD1. From germline, CDR1 is MNHEY and CDR2 SVGAGI. CDR3 length: 12 amino acids. The CDR3 region is CASSSPGQGLNF. CDR3 coding DNA: TGTGCCAGCAGTTCACCGGGACAGGGCTTGAACTTC.

The chain recombines TRBV23-1 with TRBJ2-7; the match to TRBD1 covers 7 bases. TRBV23-1 is placed among ORFs of uncertain function. The CDR3 spans 15 residues. J was trimmed by 9 bases and V by 0 bases; bases with no gene match: 11. In nucleotides, the CDR3 is TGCGCCAGCAGTCAATCGCAACCCAACAGGGGTCGGCAGTACTTC. It is translated as CASSQSQPNRGRQYF.

The genes are TRBV29-1 and TRBJ2-3; 7 nucleotides line up with TRBD1. The CDR3 spans 13 residues. J was trimmed by 4 bases and V by 4 bases; bases with no gene match: 5. Germline V gives CDR1 SQVTM, CDR2 ANQGSEA. CDR3 sequence reads: CSVARGRADTQYF. Here the CDR3 DNA reads TGCAGCGTTGCGAGGGGGCGGGCAGATACGCAGTATTTT.

V gene TRBV4-2 combines with J gene TRBJ1-5; TRBD1 is a possible D gene (6 bases). The germline V and J ends were trimmed by 6 bases and 0 bases, with 12 bases remaining between them. CDR3 size: 15 residues. CDR1 is LGHNA, CDR2 YNFKEQ, per germline. DNA of the CDR3: TGTGCCAGCAGTGAAACAGGGTATAGCAATCAGCCCCAGCATTTT. Translation: CASSETGYSNQPQHF.

V usage is TRBV29-1 and J usage is TRBJ2-3; no clear D. The CDR3 has 13 residues. V lost 3 bases, J lost 1 base, and 8 bases lay in between. Germline CDR1 and CDR2: SQVTM and ANQGSEA. CDR3 sequence (DNA): TGCAGCGTTGAGCCCTGGGGCACAGATACGCAGTATTTT. Protein: CSVEPWGTDTQYF.

The CDR3 here is CAWARGSWETQYF. In nucleotides, the CDR3 is TGTGCCTGGGCTAGAGGGTCGTGGGAGACCCAGTACTTC. The rearrangement uses TRBV30 and TRBJ2-5; tentatively, D is TRBD2 (5 bases). Germline V lookup: CDR1 GTSNPN, CDR2 SVGIG (reference sequence). The CDR3 is 13 amino acids. The V and J ends lost 5 bases and 5 bases respectively, with 15 bases between them.

This clone was observed a handful of times. CDR3 in DNA: TGTGCCAGCAGTCCACGGGGGGCCGATGGCTACACCTTC. Translating it yields CASSPRGADGYTF. V gene TRBV5-4 combines with J gene TRBJ1-2; D is possibly TRBD1 (6 bases). The CDR3 is made up of 13 amino acids. Trimming left V 5 bases short and J 6 bases short, with 14 bases between. Germline V gives CDR1 SGHNT, CDR2 YYREEE (reference sequence).

The chain has TRBV5-8 and TRBJ1-2; TRBD1 matches at 8 bases. The CDR3 runs 19 residues. The V and J ends lost 1 base and 4 bases, in that order; junction bases with no gene match: 18. CDR1 and CDR2 (germline): SGHTS, YDEGEE. The CDR3 protein is CASSLFIRTGWEAAYGYTF. The CDR3 bases are TGTGCCAGCAGCTTGTTTATCAGGACAGGGTGGGAGGCTGCCTATGGCTACACCTTC. The full variable domain, in which reference TRBV5-8 and TRBJ1-2 provide the parts outside the CDR3, is EAGVTQSPTHLIKTRGQQATLRCSPISGHTSVYWYQQALGLGLQFLLWYDEGEERNRGNFPPRFSGRQFPNYSSELNVNALELEDSALYLCASSLFIRTGWEAAYGYTFGSGTRLTVV.

This clone was seen a handful of times. This chain's CDR3 is CASGPETQYF. CDR3 sequence (DNA): TGTGCCAGTGGCCCAGAGACCCAGTACTTC. This chain uses TRBV2 with TRBJ2-5; D is ambiguous. This CDR3 has 10 amino acids. Germline CDR1 reads SNHLY; CDR2 reads FYNNEI. Trimming cost V 9 bases and J 4 bases, with 6 bases left between them.

V and J are TRBV7-7 and TRBJ2-5; a weak D match, TRBD1 (6 bases). CDR1 SSHAT and CDR2 FNYEAQ come from the germline V gene (reference sequence). The V gene lost 2 bases and the J gene lost 5 bases, with 12 bases spanning the gap. The CDR3 length is 14 residues. As DNA, the CDR3 is TGTGCCAGCAGCTTAATACAGGGCGGGGAGACCCAGTACTTC. As protein: CASSLIQGGETQYF.

This clone is categorized as medium-sized. The V gene is TRBV27, the J gene TRBJ1-6; D is ambiguous. Germline loops: CDR1 MNHEY, CDR2 SMNVEV (reference sequence). The V end lost 3 bases, the J end lost 6 bases, and 12 bases lay between the germline ends. The CDR3 spans 15 residues. CDR3 sequence: CASSFERRSNSPLHF. CDR3 DNA: TGTGCCAGCAGTTTCGAGCGACGGTCTAATTCACCCCTCCACTTT.

This clone was counted a single time. The chain employs TRBV7-2 and TRBJ2-5; D uncertain. CDR1 is SGHTA and CDR2 is FQGNSA in the germline V gene. Between the trimmed V and J ends, which lost 7 bases and 5 bases, there was a span of 8 bases. This CDR3 has 11 amino acids. As DNA, the CDR3 is TGTGCCAGCACCCTCTGGGAGACCCAGTACTTC. This sequence encodes CASTLWETQYF.

The rearrangement links TRBV25-1 to TRBJ2-5; D unclear. Per the germline V gene, CDR1 is MGHDK and CDR2 is SYGVNS. CDR3 length equals 13 residues. Trimming removed 2 bases from V and 7 bases from J, with 11 bases in between. DNA for the CDR3: TGTGCCAGCAGTGAACCCACGGGTCTGACCCAGTACTTC. Translation: CASSEPTGLTQYF.

The rearrangement uses TRBV5-1 and TRBJ2-2; D remains unclear. This CDR3 has 15 amino acids. V was clipped by 1 base and J by 0 bases, with 7 bases between them. Germline V gene sequence: CDR1 SGHRS, CDR2 YFSETQ. DNA of the CDR3: TGCGCCAGCAGCTTGTACGCGGCGAACACCGGGGAGCTGTTTTTT. This gives the protein CASSLYAANTGELFF. The full variable domain, with the rest looked up from reference TRBV5-1 and TRBJ2-2, is KAGVTQTPRYLIKTRGQQVTLSCSPISGHRSVSWYQQTPGQGLQFLFEYFSETQRNKGNFPGRFSGRQFSNSRSEMNVSTLELGDSALYLCASSLYAANTGELFFGEGSRLTVL.

The chain combines TRBV19 with TRBJ2-2; D is undetermined. The CDR3 is 13 residues long. V lost 3 bases and J lost 5, with 7 bases in between. The germline gives CDR1 LNHDA, CDR2 SQIVND (reference sequence). The CDR3 reads CASSMGMTGELFF. The CDR3 nucleotides are TGTGCCAGTAGTATGGGGATGACCGGGGAGCTGTTTTTT.

This clone was counted between two and nine times. V is TRBV29-1 and J is TRBJ1-2; D possibly corresponds to TRBD1 (6 bases). Per germline, CDR1 SQVTM and CDR2 ANQGSEA. The CDR3 spans 12 residues. Trimming took off 4 bases at V and 6 bases at J, with 12 bases between the two ends. The CDR3 bases are TGCAGCGTTGTGATAGGGGGGGATGGCTACACCTTC. Residues: CSVVIGGDGYTF.